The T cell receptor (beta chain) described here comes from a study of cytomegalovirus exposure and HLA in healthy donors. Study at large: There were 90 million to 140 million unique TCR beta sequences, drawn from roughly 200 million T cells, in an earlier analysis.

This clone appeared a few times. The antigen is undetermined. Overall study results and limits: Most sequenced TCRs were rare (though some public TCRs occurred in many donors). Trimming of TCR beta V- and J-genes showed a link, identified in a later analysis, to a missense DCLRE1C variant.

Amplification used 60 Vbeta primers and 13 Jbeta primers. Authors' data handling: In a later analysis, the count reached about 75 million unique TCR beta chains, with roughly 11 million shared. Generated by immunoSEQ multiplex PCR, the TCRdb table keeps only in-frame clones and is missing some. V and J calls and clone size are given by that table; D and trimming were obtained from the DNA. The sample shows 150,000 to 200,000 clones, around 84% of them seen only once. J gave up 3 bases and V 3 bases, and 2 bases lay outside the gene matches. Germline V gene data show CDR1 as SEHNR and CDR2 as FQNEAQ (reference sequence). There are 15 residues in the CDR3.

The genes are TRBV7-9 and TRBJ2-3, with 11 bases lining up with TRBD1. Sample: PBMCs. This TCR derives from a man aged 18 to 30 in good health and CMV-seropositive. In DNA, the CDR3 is TGTGCCAGCAGCTTGGGACAGGGGGGGACAGATACGCAGTATTTT. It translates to CASSLGQGGTDTQYF. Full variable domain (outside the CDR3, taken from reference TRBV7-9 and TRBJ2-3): DTGVSQNPRHKITKRGQNVTFRCDPISEHNRLYWYRQTLGQGPEFLTYFQNEAQLEKSRLLSDRFSAERPKGSFSTLEIQRTEQGDSAMYLCASSLGQGGTDTQYFGPGTRLTVL.